Described below is a single TCR beta chain sequence and its context. This specimen comes from a study of control samples from healthy donors and cancer patients. The assay was immunoSEQ multiplex PCR, and TCRdb's table has in-frame clones only and misses some. Of 24,000 or so clones listed, around 90% are singletons. Trimming took off 1 base at V and 2 bases at J, with 8 bases between the two ends. Germline V gives CDR1 SEHNR, CDR2 FQNEAQ (reference sequence). The length of the CDR3 is 14 residues. The chain is built from TRBV7-9 and TRBJ1-1; a possible D gene is TRBD1 (5 bases). The sequenced material came from PBMCs. This sequence was found in a man aged 45-65 years with lung cancer. The CDR3 DNA sequence: TGTGCCAGCAGCTTAGAGACAGAAAACACTGAAGCTTTCTTT. Its translation is CASSLETENTEAFF.